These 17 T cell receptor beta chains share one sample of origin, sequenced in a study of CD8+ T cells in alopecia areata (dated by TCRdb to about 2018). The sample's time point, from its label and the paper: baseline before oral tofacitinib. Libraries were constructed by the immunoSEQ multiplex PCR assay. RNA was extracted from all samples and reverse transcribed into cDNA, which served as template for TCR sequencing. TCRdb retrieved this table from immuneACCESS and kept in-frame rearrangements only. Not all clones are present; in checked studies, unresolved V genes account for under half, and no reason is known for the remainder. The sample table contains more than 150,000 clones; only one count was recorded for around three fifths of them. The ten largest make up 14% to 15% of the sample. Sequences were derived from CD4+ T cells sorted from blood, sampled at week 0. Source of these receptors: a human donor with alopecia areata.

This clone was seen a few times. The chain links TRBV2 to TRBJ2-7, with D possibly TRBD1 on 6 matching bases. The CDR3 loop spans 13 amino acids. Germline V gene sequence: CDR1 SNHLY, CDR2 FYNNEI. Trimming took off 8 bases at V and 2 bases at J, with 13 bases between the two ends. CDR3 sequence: CASRWTETYEQYF. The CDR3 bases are TGTGCCAGCCGTTGGACAGAAACCTACGAGCAGTACTTC. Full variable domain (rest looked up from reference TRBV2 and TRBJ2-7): EPEVTQTPSHQVTQMGQEVILRCVPISNHLYFYWYRQILGQKVEFLVSFYNNEISEKSEIFDDQFSVERPDGSNFTLKIRSTKLEDSAMYFCASRWTETYEQYFGPGTRLTVT.

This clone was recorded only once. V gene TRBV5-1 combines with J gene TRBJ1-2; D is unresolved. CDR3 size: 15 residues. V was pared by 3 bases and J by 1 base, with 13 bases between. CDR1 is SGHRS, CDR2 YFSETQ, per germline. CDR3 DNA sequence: TGCGCCAGCAGCTCCGGCCGGGTCCTTAACTATGGCTACACCTTC. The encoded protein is CASSSGRVLNYGYTF.

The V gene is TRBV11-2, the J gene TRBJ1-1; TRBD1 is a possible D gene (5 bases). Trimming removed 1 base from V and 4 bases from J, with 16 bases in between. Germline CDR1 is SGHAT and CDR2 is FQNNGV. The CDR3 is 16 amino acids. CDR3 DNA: TGTGCCAGCAGCTTAGCGGACGGGGGGGTTGGCACTGAAGCTTTCTTT. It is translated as CASSLADGGVGTEAFF.

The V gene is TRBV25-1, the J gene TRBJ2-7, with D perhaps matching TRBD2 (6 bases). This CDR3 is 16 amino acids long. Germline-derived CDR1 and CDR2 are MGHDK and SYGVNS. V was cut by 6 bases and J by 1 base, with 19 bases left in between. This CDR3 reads CASSDGPGTASYEQYF. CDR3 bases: TGTGCCAGCAGCGACGGCCCCGGGACTGCATCCTACGAGCAGTACTTC.

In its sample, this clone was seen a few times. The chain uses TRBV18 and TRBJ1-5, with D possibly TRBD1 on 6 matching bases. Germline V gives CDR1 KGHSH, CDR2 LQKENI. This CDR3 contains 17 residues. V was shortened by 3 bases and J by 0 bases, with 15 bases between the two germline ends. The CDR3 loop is CASSPLSGTNSNQPQHF. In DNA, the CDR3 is TGTGCCAGCTCACCGCTATCCGGGACAAATAGCAATCAGCCCCAGCATTTT.

CDR3: CASSLGVGAVNSPLHF. The CDR3 nucleotides are TGTGCCAGCAGCTTGGGGGTAGGGGCCGTTAATTCACCCCTCCACTTT. The chain links TRBV7-9 to TRBJ1-6, with a weak D call TRBD1 (5 bases). The CDR3 totals 16 residues. Trimming pared 3 bases from V and 6 bases from J, leaving 15 bases between. The germline CDR1 and CDR2 sequences are SEHNR and FQNEAQ (reference sequence). The complete variable domain, with remaining parts taken from reference TRBV7-9 and TRBJ1-6, reads DTGVSQNPRHKITKRGQNVTFRCDPISEHNRLYWYRQTLGQGPEFLTYFQNEAQLEKSRLLSDRFSAERPKGSFSTLEIQRTEQGDSAMYLCASSLGVGAVNSPLHFGNGTRLTVT.

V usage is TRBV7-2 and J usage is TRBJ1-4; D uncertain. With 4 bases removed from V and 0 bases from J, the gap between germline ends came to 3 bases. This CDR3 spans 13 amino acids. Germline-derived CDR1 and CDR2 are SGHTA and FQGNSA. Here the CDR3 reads CASSYTTNEKLFF. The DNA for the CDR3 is TGTGCCAGCAGCTATACAACTAATGAAAAACTGTTTTTT.

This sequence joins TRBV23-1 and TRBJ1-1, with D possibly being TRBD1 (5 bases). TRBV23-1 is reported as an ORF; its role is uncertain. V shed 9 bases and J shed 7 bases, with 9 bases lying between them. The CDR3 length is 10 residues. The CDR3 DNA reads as TGCGCCAGATCCCAGGGTGAAGCTTTCTTT. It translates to CARSQGEAFF.

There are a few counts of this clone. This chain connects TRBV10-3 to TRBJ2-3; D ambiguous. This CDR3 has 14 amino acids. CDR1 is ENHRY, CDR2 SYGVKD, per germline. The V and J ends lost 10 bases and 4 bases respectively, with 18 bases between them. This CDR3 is CATGRTVLADTQYF. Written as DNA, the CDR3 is TGTGCCACCGGACGGACGGTACTGGCAGATACGCAGTATTTT.

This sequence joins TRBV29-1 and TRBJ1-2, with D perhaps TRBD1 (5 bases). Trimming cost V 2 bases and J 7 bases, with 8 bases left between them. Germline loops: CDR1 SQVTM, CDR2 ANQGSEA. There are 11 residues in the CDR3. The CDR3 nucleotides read TGCAGCGTTGAATACAGGACTGGCTACACCTTC. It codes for CSVEYRTGYTF.

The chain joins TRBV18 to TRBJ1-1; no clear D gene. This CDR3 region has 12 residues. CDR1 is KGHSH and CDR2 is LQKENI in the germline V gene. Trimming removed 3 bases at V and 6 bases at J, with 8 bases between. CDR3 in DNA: TGTGCCAGCTCACCTCAGCGGGCTGAAGCTTTCTTT. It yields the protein CASSPQRAEAFF.

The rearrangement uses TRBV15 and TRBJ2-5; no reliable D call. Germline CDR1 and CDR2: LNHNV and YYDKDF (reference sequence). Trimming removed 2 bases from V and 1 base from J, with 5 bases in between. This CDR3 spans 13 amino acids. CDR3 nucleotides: TGTGCCACCAGCAGACAGACCCAAGAGACCCAGTACTTC. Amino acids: CATSRQTQETQYF.

The CDR3 DNA is TGCGCCAGCACCTTAAGGGCCTACGGCGACGAGCAGTACTTC. Its protein is CASTLRAYGDEQYF. The chain combines TRBV5-1 with TRBJ2-7; no firm D call. The germline V gene has CDR1 SGHRS and CDR2 YFSETQ. The CDR3 covers 14 residues. V shed 6 bases and J shed 5 bases, with 18 bases lying between them. The variable domain in full, completed from reference TRBV5-1 and TRBJ2-7, reads KAGVTQTPRYLIKTRGQQVTLSCSPISGHRSVSWYQQTPGQGLQFLFEYFSETQRNKGNFPGRFSGRQFSNSRSEMNVSTLELGDSALYLCASTLRAYGDEQYFGPGTRLTVT.

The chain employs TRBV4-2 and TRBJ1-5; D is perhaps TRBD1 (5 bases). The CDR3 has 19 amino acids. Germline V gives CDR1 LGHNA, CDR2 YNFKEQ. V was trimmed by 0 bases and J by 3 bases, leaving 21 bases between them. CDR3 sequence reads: CASSQDLTGSGGYNQPQHF. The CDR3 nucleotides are TGTGCCAGCAGCCAAGATCTGACGGGCAGTGGGGGTTACAATCAGCCCCAGCATTTT.

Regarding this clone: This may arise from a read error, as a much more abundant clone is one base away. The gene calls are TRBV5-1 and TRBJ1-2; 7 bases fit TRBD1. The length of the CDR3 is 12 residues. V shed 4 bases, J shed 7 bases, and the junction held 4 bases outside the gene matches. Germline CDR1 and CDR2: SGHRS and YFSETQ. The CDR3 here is CASSQTGFGYTF. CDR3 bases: TGCGCCAGCAGCCAGACAGGGTTTGGCTACACCTTC. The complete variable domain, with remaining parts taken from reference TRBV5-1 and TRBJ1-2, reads KAGVTQTPRYLIKTRGQQVTLSCSPISGHRSVSWYQQTPGQGLQFLFEYFSETQRNKGNFPGRFSGRQFSNSRSEMNVSTLELGDSALYLCASSQTGFGYTFGSGTRLTVV.

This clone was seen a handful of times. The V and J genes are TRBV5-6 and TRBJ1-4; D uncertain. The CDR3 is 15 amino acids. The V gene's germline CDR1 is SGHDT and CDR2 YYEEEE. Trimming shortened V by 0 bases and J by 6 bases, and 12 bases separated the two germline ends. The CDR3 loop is CASSLARGGDEKLFF. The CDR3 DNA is TGTGCCAGCAGCTTGGCCCGAGGAGGAGATGAAAAACTGTTTTTT.

The CDR3 DNA reads as TGCGCCAGCAGTGGGGCTAGCGGGGGCACAGATACGCAGTATTTT. Translating gives CASSGASGGTDTQYF. The chain is built from TRBV10-2 and TRBJ2-3; the match to TRBD2 covers 9 bases. Per germline, CDR1 WSHSY and CDR2 SAAADI. J gave up 1 base and V 4 bases, and 3 bases lay outside the gene matches. The CDR3 has 15 residues.